Sequencing of this T cell receptor beta chain was carried out in a study of T cell changes during pregnancy in multiple sclerosis. The CDR3 is 15 residues long. Germline CDR1 is LNHDA and CDR2 is SQIVND (reference sequence). With 4 bases clipped from V and 6 bases from J, the junction kept 6 bases outside the gene matches. The repertoire was sequenced with immunoSEQ multiplex PCR; TCRdb's copy has only in-frame clones and lacks some. The data contain some 87,000 clones, 90% to 95% of them singletons. The sample was peripheral blood, taken in the second trimester of pregnancy. The TCR was taken from a female donor with multiple sclerosis, enrolled in a pregnancy study. The chain couples TRBV19 to TRBJ2-1, with 10 bases identical to TRBD2. The CDR3 loop reads CASSTWTSGRNEQFF. For the CDR3, the DNA is TGTGCCAGTAGTACCTGGACTAGCGGTCGCAATGAGCAGTTCTTC.